The 24 T cell receptor beta chains below come from one sample, sequenced in a study of blood T cell repertoires in COVID-19 (dated by TCRdb to the early 2020s). Library generation was performed with the immunoSEQ multiplex PCR assay. TCRdb mirrors the immuneACCESS table, restricted to in-frame sequences. Some clones are absent from its copies; in checked studies, under half trace to an unresolved V gene, and the reason for the others is unknown. In this sample the table shows fewer than 500,000 clones, approximately 92% of which occur a single time. Jointly, the top ten make up roughly 1.1% of the sample. Sequences were obtained from PBMCs or T cells enriched from blood (not recorded which). All receptors come from a man aged 25 to 40 who had recovered from COVID-19.

The chain combines TRBV18 with TRBJ1-1, with 10 bases matching TRBD1. This CDR3 spans 16 amino acids. The V and J ends lost 3 bases and 2 bases, in that order; junction bases with no gene match: 6. Germline CDR1 KGHSH, CDR2 LQKENI. The CDR3 spells CASSPDRGRGNTEAFF. CDR3 nucleotide sequence: TGTGCCAGCTCACCCGACAGGGGGCGAGGAAACACTGAAGCTTTCTTT.

The chain recombines TRBV29-1 with TRBJ1-2; 12 bases agree with TRBD1. Trimming cost V 7 bases and J 6 bases; bases outside gene matches: 6. The CDR3 is 13 amino acids. Per the germline V gene, CDR1 is SQVTM and CDR2 is ANQGSEA. The CDR3 DNA sequence: TGCAGCGCCGGGACAGGGGGCGGTGATGGCTACACCTTC. Its protein is CSAGTGGGDGYTF.

This clone was picked up a small number of times. In the same sample, other DNA sequences code for this CDR3. The chain is built from TRBV10-3 and TRBJ2-3, with 8 bases aligning to TRBD2. The germline V gene has CDR1 ENHRY and CDR2 SYGVKD. The CDR3 length is 13 residues. V was clipped by 4 bases and J by 5 bases; unmatched bases: 2. In nucleotides, the CDR3 is TGTGCCATCAGTGGCACTAGCGGAGATACGCAGTATTTT. Encoded protein: CAISGTSGDTQYF.

The rearrangement links TRBV25-1 to TRBJ1-1; D perhaps matches TRBD1 (5 bases). This CDR3 spans 15 amino acids. The V and J ends lost 4 bases and 0 bases respectively, with 12 bases between them. Germline CDR1 reads MGHDK; CDR2 reads SYGVNS. The CDR3 DNA follows: TGTGCCAGCAGTGCCCTTTGGGACTTGAACACTGAAGCTTTCTTT. Translated: CASSALWDLNTEAFF.

This clone was observed once. The V and J genes are TRBV7-2 and TRBJ2-6; 7 positions match TRBD1. Germline assignment: CDR1 SGHTA and CDR2 FQGNSA. J gave up 2 bases and V 8 bases, and 3 bases lay outside the gene matches. This CDR3 comprises 14 residues. In DNA form, the CDR3 reads TGTGCCAGCCTCGACAGGGCTGGGGCCAACGTCCTGACTTTC. Translated: CASLDRAGANVLTF. Filled out from reference TRBV7-2 and TRBJ2-6, the complete variable domain reads GAGVSQSPSNKVTEKGKDVELRCDPISGHTALYWYRQSLGQGLEFLIYFQGNSAPDKSGLPSDRFSAERTGGSVSTLTIQRTQQEDSAVYLCASLDRAGANVLTFGAGSRLTVL.

This sequence joins TRBV28 and TRBJ1-5; 8 bases match TRBD1. Germline CDR1 is MDHEN and CDR2 is SYDVKM. This CDR3 is built from 18 residues. The junction had 9 bases not matched to a gene; V was cut back by 2 bases and J by 0 bases. This CDR3 is CASSLRTGITNSNQPQHF. CDR3 nucleotide sequence: TGTGCCAGCAGTTTAAGGACAGGGATCACTAATAGCAATCAGCCCCAGCATTTT.

The chain uses TRBV7-9 and TRBJ1-2; D ambiguous. The V gene lost 10 bases and the J gene lost 8 bases, with 20 bases spanning the gap. CDR3 length: 13 residues. In germline, CDR1 is SEHNR, CDR2 FQNEAQ (reference sequence). Here the CDR3 reads CAIPRGSEGGYTF. The CDR3 nucleotides read TGTGCCATCCCGAGAGGGAGTGAAGGAGGCTACACCTTC.

V usage is TRBV27 and J usage is TRBJ2-5, with 11 bases aligning to TRBD2. Trimming removed 5 bases from V and 5 bases from J; junction bases left unmatched: 7. The CDR3 runs 15 residues. Germline lookup yields CDR1 MNHEY and CDR2 SMNVEV (reference sequence). For the CDR3, the DNA is TGTGCCAGCAGTATAATAGCGGGAGGGCCGGAGACCCAGTACTTC. Translated: CASSIIAGGPETQYF.

This clone occurred once. The chain carries TRBV4-2 and TRBJ1-6, with 7 bases fitting TRBD1. There are 14 residues in the CDR3. Looked up from germline, CDR1 is LGHNA and CDR2 is YNFKEQ. J was trimmed by 7 bases and V by 4 bases; bases with no gene match: 4. In DNA, the CDR3 is TGTGCCAGCAGCCGAGACAGGGTCAATTCACCCCTCCACTTT. It is translated as CASSRDRVNSPLHF.

The CDR3 loop reads CASLSGSGATNEKLFF. The CDR3 DNA reads as TGTGCCAGCCTTTCAGGGTCGGGAGCAACTAATGAAAAACTGTTTTTT. The chain carries TRBV5-5 and TRBJ1-4, with a possible D match to TRBD1 (5 bases). Germline-derived CDR1 and CDR2 are SGHKS and YYEKEE (reference sequence). The germline V and J ends were trimmed by 7 bases and 0 bases, with 16 bases remaining between them. This CDR3 contains 16 residues. The complete variable domain, with remaining parts taken from reference TRBV5-5 and TRBJ1-4, reads DAGVTQSPTHLIKTRGQQVTLRCSPISGHKSVSWYQQVLGQGPQFIFQYYEKEERGRGNFPDRFSARQFPNYSSELNVNALLLGDSALYLCASLSGSGATNEKLFFGSGTQLSVL.

The chain carries TRBV3-1 (or the pseudogene TRBV3-2) and TRBJ1-1, with unresolved D. Deletions cut 0 bases from V and 4 bases from J, with 12 bases between. Germline assignment: CDR1 LGHDT and CDR2 YNNKEL (reference sequence). The CDR3 length is 15 residues. As DNA, the CDR3 is TGTGCCAGCAGCCAAGAGGAGGTGGGAGGCACTGAAGCTTTCTTT. Translated: CASSQEEVGGTEAFF.

The J gene is TRBJ1-2, the V gene TRBV5-1, with D possibly TRBD1 on 5 matching bases. Germline loops: CDR1 SGHRS, CDR2 YFSETQ. The length of the CDR3 is 15 residues. The V end lost 1 base, the J end lost 4 bases, and 14 bases lay between the germline ends. The CDR3 sequence: CASSLSGGLSYGYTF. In DNA form, the CDR3 reads TGCGCCAGCAGCTTGTCGGGGGGGTTGAGCTATGGCTACACCTTC.

The chain carries TRBV28 and TRBJ2-7; TRBD2 matches 8 bases. With V trimmed by 7 bases and J by 5 bases, 7 bases remained unmatched. Germline assignment: CDR1 MDHEN and CDR2 SYDVKM. This CDR3 has 13 amino acids. The CDR3, as DNA: TGTGCCAGCACCGGGGGGGCGCAGGACGAGCAGTACTTC. It yields the protein CASTGGAQDEQYF.

This clone was seen a few times. V gene TRBV18 combines with J gene TRBJ1-2; the D gene is possibly TRBD1 (5 bases). The CDR3 sequence is 15 residues long. The germline V gene has CDR1 KGHSH and CDR2 LQKENI. V lost 5 bases and J lost 0, with 13 bases in between. The CDR3: CASSTTGGANYGYTF. In DNA, the CDR3 is TGTGCCAGCTCAACCACCGGGGGAGCTAACTATGGCTACACCTTC.

J is TRBJ2-5 and V is TRBV12-2; the listed D gene, TRBD2, was not tested against the DNA. TRBV12-2 constitutes a pseudogene. This CDR3 is built from 16 residues. CDR3 amino acids: CASRPRLAGERKTQYF. CDR3 DNA: TGTGCAAGTCGTCCCCGACTAGCGGGAGAGAGAAAGACCCAGTACTTC.

V usage is TRBV4-1 and J usage is TRBJ1-6; maybe TRBD1 (5 bases). Germline CDR1 and CDR2: MGHRA and YSYEKL. CDR3 size: 17 residues. V was shortened by 0 bases and J by 5 bases, with 14 bases between the two germline ends. CDR3 loop: CASSQELGGDDNSPLHF. The CDR3 coding sequence is TGCGCCAGCAGCCAAGAATTAGGAGGGGACGATAATTCACCCCTCCACTTT.

The gene calls are TRBV25-1 and TRBJ1-2, with D maybe TRBD1 (5 bases). V shed 5 bases and J shed 8 bases, with 12 bases lying between them. The CDR3 length is 12 residues. CDR1 is MGHDK and CDR2 is SYGVNS in the germline V gene. CDR3 DNA: TGTGCCAGCAGTCGGCAGGGAGGCGGCTACACCTTC. This codes for CASSRQGGGYTF.

The V gene is TRBV11-2, the J gene TRBJ1-2; 7 bases agree with TRBD1. In germline, CDR1 is SGHAT, CDR2 FQNNGV. This CDR3 comprises 13 residues. V was clipped by 4 bases and J by 4 bases; unmatched bases: 3. CDR3 nucleotides: TGTGCCAGCAGCTCGGGACAGATCTATGGCTACACCTTC. Its protein product is CASSSGQIYGYTF.

This chain links TRBV6-4 with TRBJ2-2; 9 bases are shared with TRBD2. The germline V gene encodes CDR1 MRHNA and CDR2 SNTAGT. With V trimmed by 5 bases and J by 1 base, 5 bases remained unmatched. The CDR3 loop spans 16 amino acids. The CDR3 DNA sequence: TGTGCCAGCAGTAAGCGTAGCGGGAGGAACACCGGGGAGCTGTTTTTT. Its translation: CASSKRSGRNTGELFF.

The rearrangement joins TRBV5-1 to TRBJ1-1; no firm D call. Trimming removed 6 bases from V and 6 bases from J, with 18 bases in between. CDR1 SGHRS and CDR2 YFSETQ come from the germline V gene. The CDR3 has 14 amino acids. In DNA, the CDR3 is TGCGCCAGCAACTCCTTAGGAGAGAAGCCTGAAGCTTTCTTT. This codes for CASNSLGEKPEAFF.

The genes are TRBV18 and TRBJ1-5; 7 bases are shared with TRBD1. The CDR3 spans 14 residues. The V gene's germline CDR1 is KGHSH and CDR2 LQKENI. V was clipped by 3 bases and J by 6 bases; unmatched bases: 5. The CDR3 DNA follows: TGTGCCAGCTCACCGACAGGGTCTACTCAGCCCCAGCATTTT. Its protein product is CASSPTGSTQPQHF. The variable domain in full, completed from reference TRBV18 and TRBJ1-5, reads NAGVMQNPRHLVRRRGQEARLRCSPMKGHSHVYWYRQLPEEGLKFMVYLQKENIIDESGMPKERFSAEFPKEGPSILRIQQVVRGDSAAYFCASSPTGSTQPQHFGDGTRLSIL.

The gene calls are TRBV28 and TRBJ2-3, with TRBD2 matching over 8 bases. CDR1 and CDR2 (germline): MDHEN, SYDVKM. CDR3 length equals 18 residues. Trimming removed 6 bases from V and 0 bases from J; junction bases left unmatched: 14. The CDR3 region is CASSPIGGRPLSTDTQYF. In DNA form, the CDR3 reads TGTGCCAGCAGCCCCATTGGCGGGAGGCCATTAAGCACAGATACGCAGTATTTT.

This clone has just one count. CDR3 residues: CASRGGQGYEQYF. CDR3 bases: TGTGCCAGCAGGGGGGGACAGGGGTACGAGCAGTACTTC. The chain has TRBV21-1 and TRBJ2-7; TRBD1 was called by the table and not checked on the DNA. TRBV21-1 is classified as a pseudogene. The CDR3 runs 13 residues.

V is TRBV2 and J is TRBJ1-1; D is unclear. Germline CDR1 reads SNHLY; CDR2 reads FYNNEI. CDR3 length equals 12 residues. V gave up 7 bases and J gave up 11 bases, with 17 bases separating them. Written as DNA, the CDR3 is TGTGCCAGCACCACGGAGGCTTCGGGGGCTTTCTTT. It yields the protein CASTTEASGAFF.